This is a list of T cell receptor beta chains from one sample in a study of vaccination and CD4 T cells after COVID-19. No cognate antigen is known for these TCRs. MiXCR, run by TCRdb on the PCR reads, gives a single entry per CDR3 protein. The table records about 18,000 distinct CDR3 sequences, around four fifths of them present only once. Sequenced here: CD4+ T cells from blood, cultured in vitro, sampled after SARS-CoV-2 vaccination. Every receptor here comes from a human donor who received a COVID-19 vaccine. CDR3s include the opening cysteine and the closing phenylalanine or tryptophan. D genes are given only for firm matches. Clone size is stated in some rows and not others, as once, few, many or a class when expanded.

>TRBJ2-7|TRBV2|.|.
CASSGGAGYEQYF
TGTGCCAGCAGTGGAGGCGCGGGGTACGAGCAGTACTTC
>TRBJ1-6|TRBV7-2|.|.
CASSLRGADSPLHF
TGTGCCAGCAGCTTAAGGGGCGCGGATTCACCCCTCCACTTT
>TRBJ1-1|TRBV5-4|.|TRBD1
CASSFQGQTNTEAFF
TGTGCCAGCAGCTTCCAGGGACAGACCAACACTGAAGCTTTCTTT
>TRBJ1-5|TRBV6-1|once|.
CASSENGQNWQPQHF
TGTGCCAGCAGTGAAAATGGACAAAATTGGCAGCCCCAGCATTTT
>TRBJ2-1|TRBV24-1|.|.
CATSRSLAVDEQFF
TGTGCCACCAGTAGGAGCCTAGCTGTCGATGAGCAGTTCTTC
>TRBJ2-7|TRBV10-3|.|TRBD1
CAIRLRDRGNEQYF
TGTGCCATCAGACTCCGGGACAGGGGGAACGAGCAGTACTTC
>TRBJ2-6|TRBV24-1|.|.
CATREEPGSGANVLTF
TGTGCCACTAGAGAGGAGCCGGGGTCTGGGGCCAACGTCCTGACTTTC
>TRBJ1-2|TRBV6-1|.|.
CASSPDGYGYTF
TGTGCCAGCAGTCCTGACGGATATGGCTACACCTTC
>TRBJ1-1|TRBV7-9|.|.
CASSLAPGLEAFF
TGTGCCAGCAGCTTAGCTCCAGGACTGGAAGCTTTCTTT
>TRBJ1-2|TRBV30|.|TRBD1
CAWSVQQGAGGYTF
TGTGCCTGGAGTGTACAGCAGGGGGCAGGTGGCTACACCTTC
>TRBJ1-2|TRBV12-3/TRBV12-4|.|.
CASSRRRGTNYGYTF
TGTGCCAGCAGCAGGAGGAGGGGTACTAACTATGGCTACACCTTC
>TRBJ1-5|TRBV6-1|.|TRBD1
CASSTGDGNQPQHF
TGTGCCAGCAGCACAGGGGATGGAAATCAGCCCCAGCATTTT
>TRBJ2-3|TRBV11-2|once|.
CASSLFLRAATDTQYF
TGTGCCAGCAGCTTGTTTCTTAGGGCTGCAACAGATACGCAGTATTTT
>TRBJ1-6|TRBV15|few|TRBD1
CATSARQGYNSPLHF
TGTGCCACCAGCGCACGACAGGGTTATAATTCACCCCTCCACTTT
>TRBJ2-5|TRBV19|.|.
CASSIADRGEETQYF
TGTGCCAGTAGTATAGCAGATAGGGGGGAAGAGACCCAGTACTTC
>TRBJ1-1|TRBV2|.|.
CASSEGRGANTEAFF
TGTGCCAGCAGTGAGGGACGAGGGGCGAACACTGAAGCTTTCTTT
>TRBJ1-1|TRBV6-1|.|TRBD1
CASRIRQGAVQNTEAFF
TGTGCCAGCAGAATTCGACAGGGGGCAGTCCAGAACACTGAAGCTTTCTTT
>TRBJ1-2|TRBV27|.|.
CASSLEQGPNIYGYTF
TGTGCCAGCAGTTTGGAACAGGGCCCCAATATCTATGGCTACACCTTC
>TRBJ1-2|TRBV7-2|.|TRBD1
CASSPAGQAYGYTF
TGTGCCAGCAGCCCCGCGGGACAGGCATATGGCTACACCTTC
>TRBJ2-5|TRBV20-1|.|.
CSARALGYQETQYF
TGCAGTGCTAGAGCGCTCGGGTACCAAGAGACCCAGTACTTC